These T cell receptor beta chains were read from a single sample in a study of cytomegalovirus exposure and HLA in healthy donors. Produced via immunoSEQ multiplex PCR; TCRdb's table is partial and in-frame only. The table has fewer than 110,000 clones, about four fifths seen once. Sequenced material: PBMCs. The origin of the receptors is a man aged 25-45 years in good health and CMV-seropositive. The conserved cysteine and the conserved F or W are not part of the CDR3 here. A D gene is named only where the DNA matches it firmly.

v_call: TRBV21-1; j_call: TRBJ2-3; d_call: NA; cdr3_aa: ASSKQGQGAYTQY
v_call: TRBV6-1; j_call: TRBJ1-4; d_call: NA; cdr3_aa: ASSGLLNEKLF
v_call: TRBV11-1; j_call: TRBJ2-3; d_call: TRBD1; cdr3_aa: ASSLETDRGRRDTQY
v_call: TRBV5-1; j_call: TRBJ2-2; d_call: NA; cdr3_aa: ASSFAGTLNTGELF
v_call: TRBV19; j_call: TRBJ2-2; d_call: TRBD2; cdr3_aa: AGRTSGDTGELF
v_call: TRBV5-4; j_call: TRBJ1-2; d_call: TRBD1; cdr3_aa: ASSWGQALDGYT
v_call: TRBV2; j_call: TRBJ1-2; d_call: NA; cdr3_aa: ASSPGVSYGYT
v_call: TRBV5-6; j_call: TRBJ2-5; d_call: NA; cdr3_aa: ASNQYGGGPEGTQY
v_call: TRBV19; j_call: TRBJ1-2; d_call: NA; cdr3_aa: ASSITGTGRYGYT
v_call: TRBV2; j_call: TRBJ1-5; d_call: NA; cdr3_aa: ASSDGGQPQH
v_call: TRBV7-9; j_call: TRBJ1-1; d_call: NA; cdr3_aa: ASSLAWDISEAF
v_call: TRBV7-8; j_call: TRBJ2-5; d_call: TRBD1; cdr3_aa: ASSFYRDRGFVAQY
v_call: TRBV6-1; j_call: TRBJ1-2; d_call: TRBD1; cdr3_aa: ASSDTGTGLIYT
v_call: TRBV5-1; j_call: TRBJ1-2; d_call: TRBD1; cdr3_aa: ASSSRTGLNYGYT
v_call: TRBV6-1; j_call: TRBJ1-2; d_call: NA; cdr3_aa: ASSEAPGYGYT
v_call: TRBV5-1; j_call: TRBJ1-6; d_call: NA; cdr3_aa: ASSPTSRGTSPLH
v_call: TRBV25-1; j_call: TRBJ1-2; d_call: TRBD1; cdr3_aa: ASRSPGQGPNYGYT
v_call: TRBV6-5; j_call: TRBJ1-1; d_call: NA; cdr3_aa: ASSYTQGNTEAF
v_call: TRBV6-1; j_call: TRBJ1-3; d_call: TRBD1; cdr3_aa: ASSQDRVSGNTIY
v_call: TRBV27; j_call: TRBJ2-2; d_call: TRBD1; cdr3_aa: ASSLGRGIDGELF
v_call: TRBV5-6; j_call: TRBJ2-3; d_call: NA; cdr3_aa: ASSWGPAEVTQY
v_call: TRBV10-3; j_call: TRBJ1-1; d_call: NA; cdr3_aa: AIREQGFTEAF
v_call: TRBV4-2; j_call: TRBJ2-7; d_call: NA; cdr3_aa: ASSQDGGFPYEQY
v_call: TRBV6-6; j_call: TRBJ1-1; d_call: NA; cdr3_aa: ASSYLVPEAF
v_call: TRBV2; j_call: TRBJ1-1; d_call: TRBD1; cdr3_aa: ASRPGQGRVEAF
v_call: TRBV19; j_call: TRBJ2-2; d_call: TRBD1; cdr3_aa: ASSIKRRQGRGELF
v_call: TRBV7-2; j_call: TRBJ2-1; d_call: TRBD1; cdr3_aa: ASSFSWTGGFGEQF
v_call: TRBV2; j_call: TRBJ1-5; d_call: NA; cdr3_aa: ASSGEGHQPQH
v_call: TRBV7-8; j_call: TRBJ2-1; d_call: TRBD2; cdr3_aa: ASSLGSSGGAWDNEQF
v_call: TRBV4-1; j_call: TRBJ1-6; d_call: TRBD1; cdr3_aa: ASSQEARQGSWDSPLH
v_call: TRBV15; j_call: TRBJ2-3; d_call: TRBD1; cdr3_aa: ATSARQGPDTQY
v_call: TRBV7-9; j_call: TRBJ1-5; d_call: TRBD1; cdr3_aa: SSSGGGWGQPQH
v_call: TRBV6-4; j_call: TRBJ2-1; d_call: NA; cdr3_aa: ASSDYGGTYNEQF
v_call: TRBV19; j_call: TRBJ1-1; d_call: NA; cdr3_aa: ASSGVRGQGLTEAF
v_call: TRBV11-1; j_call: TRBJ2-5; d_call: TRBD2; cdr3_aa: ATQGPAGGLETQY
v_call: TRBV7-2; j_call: TRBJ2-5; d_call: TRBD2; cdr3_aa: ASSLAGGYQRTQY
v_call: TRBV29-1; j_call: TRBJ2-1; d_call: TRBD1; cdr3_aa: SVDTPGQVYNEQF
v_call: TRBV10-2; j_call: TRBJ1-1; d_call: NA; cdr3_aa: ASGRGNTEAF
v_call: TRBV18; j_call: TRBJ1-2; d_call: NA; cdr3_aa: ASSSSQGNYGYT
v_call: TRBV19; j_call: TRBJ2-7; d_call: NA; cdr3_aa: ASSTTAREYYEQY
v_call: TRBV30; j_call: TRBJ1-1; d_call: NA; cdr3_aa: AWSLISNRFEAF
v_call: TRBV6-5; j_call: TRBJ2-4; d_call: TRBD2; cdr3_aa: ASSSWTSGADSQY
v_call: TRBV1; j_call: TRBJ2-1; d_call: NA; cdr3_aa: TSRLARYNEQF
v_call: TRBV19; j_call: TRBJ2-5; d_call: TRBD2; cdr3_aa: ASSGGSGDPRAQY
v_call: TRBV5-8; j_call: TRBJ1-1; d_call: TRBD1; cdr3_aa: ASSLGGTGYNTEAF
v_call: TRBV5-6; j_call: TRBJ1-6; d_call: TRBD1; cdr3_aa: ASSLGGPIIPLH